Below, one T cell receptor (beta chain) is given with its context. Its specificity is not known. Naive CD8 cells comprised CD45RO-negative, CCR7-positively selected cells, excluding terminally differentiated effector memory CD45RA+ cells. Here immunoSEQ multiplex PCR was the method, and the copy in TCRdb shows in-frame clones only, minus some. The sample has around 2.1 million clones, about 93% seen once; the top ten hold over 1.5%. The record originates from a study of shared clonotypes between healthy human individuals. Findings and caveats of the study: With few donors, the genetic and exposure-history diversity represented was limited. Naive subsets generally exceeded memory subsets in estimated richness. Rarefaction demonstrated incomplete sorted-subset sequencing despite large depth.

The CDR3 covers 17 residues. The V end was cut by 1 base, the J end by 2 bases, with 15 bases between. From germline, CDR1 is MNHEY and CDR2 SMNVEV (reference sequence). The rearrangement joins TRBV27 to TRBJ1-5; D is ambiguous. Sequencing was carried out using naive CD8+ T cells from PBMCs. The TCR originated in a young man in good health. Some clones in this sample may be carry-over from other donors' samples. The CDR3: CASSLWVGDAGNQPQHF. The CDR3 coding sequence is TGTGCCAGCAGTTTATGGGTTGGCGATGCCGGCAATCAGCCCCAGCATTTT.